This T cell receptor beta chain was obtained from a study of T-cell reconstitution after alpha-beta-depleted transplantation in children. Trimming removed 2 bases from V and 9 bases from J, with 14 bases in between. CDR3 length: 14 residues. Looked up from germline, CDR1 is SGHDT and CDR2 is YYEEEE. This sample's TCRbeta library carried unique molecular identifier barcodes. TCRdb ran MiXCR on the PCR reads and lists one entry per CDR3 protein. In the table there are around 600,000 distinct CDR3 sequences, around 16% of which are singletons. Source: PBMCs from the stem cell graft donor, taken from the stem cell graft. The V call is TRBV5-6, the J call TRBJ1-4; the D gene is possibly TRBD1 (5 bases). The sequence derives from a human donor who donated a stem cell graft to a child with acute myeloid leukemia. The CDR3 DNA is TGTGCCAGCAGCTTATTGGACACCCGGCAAAAACTGTTTTTT. It specifies CASSLLDTRQKLFF. The full variable domain, with the rest looked up from reference TRBV5-6 and TRBJ1-4, is DAGVTQSPTHLIKTRGQQVTLRCSPKSGHDTVSWYQQALGQGPQFIFQYYEEEERQRGNFPDRFSGHQFPNYSSELNVNALLLGDSALYLCASSLLDTRQKLFFGSGTQLSVL.